Presented here are 13 T cell receptor beta chains from one specimen sequenced in a study of OX40 agonist ivuxolimab in advanced cancers. Assay used: immunoSEQ multiplex PCR; TCRdb lists only in-frame clones, some missing. The sample shows about 90,000 clones, around nine tenths of them seen only once. Here the sequenced sample was CD4+ or CD8+ T cells sorted from blood, taken in a trial of the OX40 agonist ivuxolimab. The receptors come from an adult with an advanced solid tumor such as melanoma, head and neck, liver or kidney cancer.

V is TRBV7-3 and J is TRBJ1-1; no definite D call. The V end was cut by 1 base, the J end by 3 bases, with 6 bases between. Germline CDR1 reads SGHTA; CDR2 reads FQGTGA. The CDR3 runs 13 residues. As DNA, the CDR3 is TGTGCCAGCAGCTTAAGTATGTACACTGAAGCTTTCTTT. Translating gives CASSLSMYTEAFF. Variable domain in full (rest from reference TRBV7-3 and TRBJ1-1): GAGVSQTPSNKVTEKGKYVELRCDPISGHTALYWYRQSLGQGPEFLIYFQGTGAADDSGLPNDRFFAVRPEGSVSTLKIQRTERGDSAVYLCASSLSMYTEAFFGQGTRLTVV.

The gene calls are TRBV20-1 and TRBJ2-1; D is possibly TRBD2 (6 bases). Trimming removed 7 bases at V and 10 bases at J, with 14 bases between. Germline V gene data show CDR1 as DFQATT and CDR2 as SNEGSKA (reference sequence). CDR3 length equals 11 residues. The CDR3 DNA reads as TGCAGTGTTTTCCTAGCGTTCGAGCAGTTCTTC. Translation gives CSVFLAFEQFF.

The chain uses TRBV5-5 and TRBJ2-2, with a tentative D call TRBD2 (6 bases). From germline, CDR1 is SGHKS and CDR2 YYEKEE (reference sequence). The CDR3 loop spans 16 amino acids. V was trimmed by 3 bases and J by 3 bases, leaving 15 bases between them. CDR3 sequence (DNA): TGTGCCAGCAGCTCTGGTGTGTGGGGGGACACCGGGGAGCTGTTTTTT. Its translation is CASSSGVWGDTGELFF. Filled out from reference TRBV5-5 and TRBJ2-2, the complete variable domain reads DAGVTQSPTHLIKTRGQQVTLRCSPISGHKSVSWYQQVLGQGPQFIFQYYEKEERGRGNFPDRFSARQFPNYSSELNVNALLLGDSALYLCASSSGVWGDTGELFFGEGSRLTVL.

The chain links TRBV18 to TRBJ1-5; possibly TRBD1 for D (6 bases). The CDR3 contains 15 residues. V dropped 4 bases and J dropped 1 base, with 11 bases sitting between them. Germline CDR1 and CDR2: KGHSH and LQKENI. This CDR3 reads CASSQGGRSNQPQHF. The CDR3 region has the DNA TGTGCCAGCTCACAAGGGGGTAGGAGCAATCAGCCCCAGCATTTT.

The rearrangement links TRBV5-1 to TRBJ1-1; 12 bases align to TRBD1. The V gene end was trimmed by 3 bases and the J gene end by 12 bases; junction bases not matched to a gene: 3. The CDR3 is 12 amino acids. CDR1 is SGHRS and CDR2 is YFSETQ in the germline V gene. CDR3 sequence reads: CASSSGTGGPFF. The CDR3 nucleotides read TGCGCCAGCAGCTCCGGGACAGGGGGCCCTTTCTTT. The complete variable domain, with remaining parts taken from reference TRBV5-1 and TRBJ1-1, reads KAGVTQTPRYLIKTRGQQVTLSCSPISGHRSVSWYQQTPGQGLQFLFEYFSETQRNKGNFPGRFSGRQFSNSRSEMNVSTLELGDSALYLCASSSGTGGPFFGQGTRLTVV.

This clone appeared once. The gene calls are TRBV10-3 and TRBJ2-2; the match to TRBD1 covers 9 bases. Germline CDR1 is ENHRY and CDR2 is SYGVKD. The trim removed 9 bases at V and 4 bases at J, leaving 6 bases unmatched. The CDR3 consists of 14 residues. The CDR3: CAITGGRGTGELFF. In DNA form, the CDR3 reads TGTGCCATTACAGGGGGCCGGGGCACCGGGGAGCTGTTTTTT.

This clone occurred once. Written as DNA, the CDR3 is TGTGCCAGCAGGAACCCAAACCCGGACTATGGCTACACCTTC. It translates to CASRNPNPDYGYTF. The chain joins TRBV6-1 to TRBJ1-2; D gene uncertain. V was shortened by 6 bases and J by 3 bases, with 14 bases between the two germline ends. The germline V gene encodes CDR1 MNHNS and CDR2 SASEGT. The CDR3 spans 14 residues.

This chain joins TRBV6-1 and TRBJ2-5; D possibly uses TRBD1 or TRBD2 (5 bases each). Germline values: CDR1 MNHNS, CDR2 SASEGT. The ends were cut back, 6 bases at V and 4 bases at J, with 12 bases in the middle. The CDR3 runs to 13 residues. In nucleotides, the CDR3 is TGTGCCAGCAGGAAGAGGGGCGGAGAGACCCAGTACTTC. Translated, it gives CASRKRGGETQYF.

This clone came up a few times. The chain combines TRBV19 with TRBJ1-1, with 7 bases fitting TRBD1. The CDR3 consists of 15 residues. The ends lost 3 bases at V and 5 bases at J; junction bases unmatched: 9. Germline CDR1 is LNHDA and CDR2 is SQIVND (reference sequence). CDR3 amino acids: CASSIIDREMTEAFF. As DNA, the CDR3 is TGTGCCAGTAGTATCATAGACAGGGAAATGACTGAAGCTTTCTTT.

The chain uses TRBV2 and TRBJ2-1, with TRBD2 matching over 8 bases. Germline-derived CDR1 and CDR2 are SNHLY and FYNNEI. The CDR3 extends over 14 amino acids. V dropped 8 bases and J dropped 2; count of bases not matched to a gene: 5. CDR3 sequence reads: CASERTSPYNEQFF. DNA for the CDR3: TGTGCCAGCGAAAGGACTAGCCCCTACAATGAGCAGTTCTTC.

The table lists this clone with a few counts. The chain links TRBV13 to TRBJ2-7; no firm D call. Germline V lookup: CDR1 PRHDT, CDR2 FYEKMQ (reference sequence). V lost 2 bases and J 3 bases, leaving 8 bases between the germline ends. This CDR3 contains 13 residues. In nucleotides, the CDR3 is TGTGCCAGCAGCTTAAACGCAATCTACGAGCAGTACTTC. This translates into CASSLNAIYEQYF.

This chain connects TRBV18 to TRBJ2-2; D call uncertain. V lost 4 bases and J lost 0, with 3 bases in between. This CDR3 comprises 13 residues. Germline values: CDR1 KGHSH, CDR2 LQKENI. CDR3 DNA: TGTGCCAGCTCACAGCCGAACACCGGGGAGCTGTTTTTT. This encodes CASSQPNTGELFF.

The chain carries TRBV28 and TRBJ2-1, with D perhaps TRBD2 (6 bases). Trimming left V 6 bases short and J 4 bases short, with 13 bases between. The CDR3 loop spans 14 amino acids. Germline CDR1 is MDHEN and CDR2 is SYDVKM. CDR3 region: CASRDGTPYNEQFF. The CDR3, as DNA: TGTGCCAGCAGAGACGGGACTCCTTACAATGAGCAGTTCTTC.